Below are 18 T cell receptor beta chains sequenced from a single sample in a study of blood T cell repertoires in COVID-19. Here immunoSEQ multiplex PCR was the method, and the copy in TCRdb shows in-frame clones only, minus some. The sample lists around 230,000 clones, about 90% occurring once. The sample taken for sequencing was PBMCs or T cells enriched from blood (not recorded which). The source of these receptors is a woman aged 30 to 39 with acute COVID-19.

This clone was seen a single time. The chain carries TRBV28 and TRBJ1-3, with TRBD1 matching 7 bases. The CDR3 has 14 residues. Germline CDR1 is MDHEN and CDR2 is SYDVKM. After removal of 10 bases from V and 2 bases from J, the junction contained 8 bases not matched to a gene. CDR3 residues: CATTGTEPGNTIYF. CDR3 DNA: TGTGCCACGACCGGGACAGAGCCTGGAAACACCATATATTTT.

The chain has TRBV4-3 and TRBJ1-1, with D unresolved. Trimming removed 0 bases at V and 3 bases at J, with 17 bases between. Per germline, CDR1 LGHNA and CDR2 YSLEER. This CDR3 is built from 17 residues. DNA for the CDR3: TGCGCCAGCAGCCAAGATATAAGGCGGAGAGGGTACACTGAAGCTTTCTTT. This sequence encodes CASSQDIRRRGYTEAFF.

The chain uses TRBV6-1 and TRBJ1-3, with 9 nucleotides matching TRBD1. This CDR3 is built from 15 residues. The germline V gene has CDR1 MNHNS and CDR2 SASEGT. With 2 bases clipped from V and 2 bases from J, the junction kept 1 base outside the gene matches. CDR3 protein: CASSEWDRAGNTIYF. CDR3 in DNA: TGTGCCAGCAGTGAATGGGACAGGGCTGGAAACACCATATATTTT.

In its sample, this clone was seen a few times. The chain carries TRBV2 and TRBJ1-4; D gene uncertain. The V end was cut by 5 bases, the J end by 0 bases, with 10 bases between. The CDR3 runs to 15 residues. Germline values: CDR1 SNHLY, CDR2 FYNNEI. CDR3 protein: CASSTGLTTNEKLFF. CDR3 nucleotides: TGTGCCAGCAGTACCGGACTTACAACTAATGAAAAACTGTTTTTT. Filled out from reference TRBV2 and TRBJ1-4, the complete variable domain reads EPEVTQTPSHQVTQMGQEVILRCVPISNHLYFYWYRQILGQKVEFLVSFYNNEISEKSEIFDDQFSVERPDGSNFTLKIRSTKLEDSAMYFCASSTGLTTNEKLFFGSGTQLSVL.

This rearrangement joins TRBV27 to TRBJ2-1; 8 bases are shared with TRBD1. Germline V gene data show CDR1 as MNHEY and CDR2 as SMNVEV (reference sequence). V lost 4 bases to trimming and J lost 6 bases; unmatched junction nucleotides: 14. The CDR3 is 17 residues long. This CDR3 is CASSSPLKQGAVNEQFF. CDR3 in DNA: TGTGCCAGCAGTTCCCCATTGAAGCAGGGGGCCGTCAATGAGCAGTTCTTC.

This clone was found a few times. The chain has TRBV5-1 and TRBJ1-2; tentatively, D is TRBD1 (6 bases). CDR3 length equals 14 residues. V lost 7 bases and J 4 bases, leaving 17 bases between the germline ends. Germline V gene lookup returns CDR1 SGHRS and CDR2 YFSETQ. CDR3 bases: TGCGCCAGCCAGTCAGGGGATCTTTCCTATGGCTACACCTTC. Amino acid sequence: CASQSGDLSYGYTF.

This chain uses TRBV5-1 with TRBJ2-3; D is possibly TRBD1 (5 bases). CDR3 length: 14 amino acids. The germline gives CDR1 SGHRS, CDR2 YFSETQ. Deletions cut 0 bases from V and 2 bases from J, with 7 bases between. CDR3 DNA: TGCGCCAGCAGCTTGGGGGGCTACACAGATACGCAGTATTTT. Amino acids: CASSLGGYTDTQYF.

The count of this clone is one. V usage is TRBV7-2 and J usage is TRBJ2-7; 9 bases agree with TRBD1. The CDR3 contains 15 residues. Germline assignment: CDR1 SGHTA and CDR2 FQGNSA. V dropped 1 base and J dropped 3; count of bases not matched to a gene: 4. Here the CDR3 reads CASSLGGDRVYEQYF. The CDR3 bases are TGTGCCAGCAGCTTAGGAGGGGACAGGGTCTACGAGCAGTACTTC.

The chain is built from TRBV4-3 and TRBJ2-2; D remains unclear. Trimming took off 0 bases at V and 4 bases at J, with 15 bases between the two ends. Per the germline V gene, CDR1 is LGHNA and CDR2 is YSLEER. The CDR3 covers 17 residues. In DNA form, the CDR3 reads TGCGCCAGCAGCCAAGAATCGACTCCCTGGTCCACCGGGGAGCTGTTTTTT. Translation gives CASSQESTPWSTGELFF.

The CDR3 loop is CASSSPRLVAGAGNEQFF. CDR3 bases: TGTGCCAGCAGCTCACCCCGCCTGGTAGCGGGGGCGGGGAATGAGCAGTTCTTC. V gene TRBV7-9 combines with J gene TRBJ2-1, with 9 nucleotides matching TRBD2. Germline V CDR1 and CDR2: SEHNR, FQNEAQ (reference sequence). The CDR3 spans 18 residues. With V trimmed by 4 bases and J by 7 bases, 17 bases remained unmatched.

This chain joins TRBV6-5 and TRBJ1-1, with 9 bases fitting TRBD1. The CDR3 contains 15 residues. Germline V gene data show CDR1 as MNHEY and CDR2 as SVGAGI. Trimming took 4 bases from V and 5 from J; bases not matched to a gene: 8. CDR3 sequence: CASSFRQGGRTEAFF. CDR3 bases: TGTGCCAGCAGTTTTCGACAGGGGGGGAGAACTGAAGCTTTCTTT.

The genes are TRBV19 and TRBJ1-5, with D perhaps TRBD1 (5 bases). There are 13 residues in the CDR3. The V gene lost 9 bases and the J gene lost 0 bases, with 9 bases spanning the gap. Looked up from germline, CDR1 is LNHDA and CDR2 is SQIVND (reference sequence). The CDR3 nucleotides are TGTGCCAGCTCAGGGTCTAGCAATCAGCCCCAGCATTTT. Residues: CASSGSSNQPQHF.

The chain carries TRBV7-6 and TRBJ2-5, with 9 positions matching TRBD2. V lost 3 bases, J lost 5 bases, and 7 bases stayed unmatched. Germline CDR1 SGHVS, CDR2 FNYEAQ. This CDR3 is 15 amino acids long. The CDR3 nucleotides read TGTGCCAGCAGCTTGGGGACTAGCCTCTGGGAGACCCAGTACTTC. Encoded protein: CASSLGTSLWETQYF.

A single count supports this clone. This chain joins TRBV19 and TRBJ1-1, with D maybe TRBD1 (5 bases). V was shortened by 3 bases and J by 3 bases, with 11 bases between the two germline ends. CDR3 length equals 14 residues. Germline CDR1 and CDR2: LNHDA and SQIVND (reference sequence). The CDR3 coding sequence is TGTGCCAGTAGTATCAGGGCCCGGGACACTGAAGCTTTCTTT. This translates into CASSIRARDTEAFF.

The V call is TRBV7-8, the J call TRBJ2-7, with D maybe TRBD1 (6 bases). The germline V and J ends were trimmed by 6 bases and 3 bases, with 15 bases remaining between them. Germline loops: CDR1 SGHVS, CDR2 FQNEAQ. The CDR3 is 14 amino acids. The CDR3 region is CASSNRDTGYEQYF. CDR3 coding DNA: TGTGCCAGCAGTAACCGGGACACAGGCTACGAGCAGTACTTC.

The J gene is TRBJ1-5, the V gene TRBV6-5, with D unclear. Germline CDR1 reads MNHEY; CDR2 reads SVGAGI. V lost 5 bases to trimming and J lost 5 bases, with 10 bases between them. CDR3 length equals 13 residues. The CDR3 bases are TGTGCCAGCAGTCCCCTTCTCCATCAGCCCCAGCATTTT. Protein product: CASSPLLHQPQHF.

The CDR3 nucleotides read TGTGCCAGCAGCTTGGAGCAAGGGGGGGCAGTTCAGCCCCAGCATTTT. Its translation is CASSLEQGGAVQPQHF. The chain is built from TRBV7-8 and TRBJ1-5; TRBD1 is a possible D gene (6 bases). Deletions cut 3 bases from V and 6 bases from J, with 18 bases between. The CDR3 consists of 16 residues. Germline CDR1 reads SGHVS; CDR2 reads FQNEAQ.

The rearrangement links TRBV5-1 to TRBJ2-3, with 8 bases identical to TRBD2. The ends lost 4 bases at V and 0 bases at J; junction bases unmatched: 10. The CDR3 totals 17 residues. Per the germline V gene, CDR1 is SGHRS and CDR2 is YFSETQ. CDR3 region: CASSERGSPLSTDTQYF. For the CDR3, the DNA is TGCGCCAGCAGCGAGCGGGGGTCCCCCCTCAGCACAGATACGCAGTATTTT.